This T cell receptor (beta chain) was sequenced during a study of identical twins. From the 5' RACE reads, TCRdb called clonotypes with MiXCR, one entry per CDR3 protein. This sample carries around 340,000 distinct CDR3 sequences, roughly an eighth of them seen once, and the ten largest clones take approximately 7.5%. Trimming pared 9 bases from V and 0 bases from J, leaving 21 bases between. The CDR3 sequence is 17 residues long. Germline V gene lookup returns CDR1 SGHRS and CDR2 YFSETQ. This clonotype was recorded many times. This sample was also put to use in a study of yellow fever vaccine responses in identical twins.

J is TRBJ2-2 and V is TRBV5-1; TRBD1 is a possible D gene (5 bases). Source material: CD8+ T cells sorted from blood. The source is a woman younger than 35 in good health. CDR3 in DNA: TGCGCCACCACCTATTCGTCAGGGTCCTCGAACACCGGGGAGCTGTTTTTT. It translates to CATTYSSGSSNTGELFF. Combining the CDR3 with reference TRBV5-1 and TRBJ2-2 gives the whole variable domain KAGVTQTPRYLIKTRGQQVTLSCSPISGHRSVSWYQQTPGQGLQFLFEYFSETQRNKGNFPGRFSGRQFSNSRSEMNVSTLELGDSALYLCATTYSSGSSNTGELFFGEGSRLTVL.